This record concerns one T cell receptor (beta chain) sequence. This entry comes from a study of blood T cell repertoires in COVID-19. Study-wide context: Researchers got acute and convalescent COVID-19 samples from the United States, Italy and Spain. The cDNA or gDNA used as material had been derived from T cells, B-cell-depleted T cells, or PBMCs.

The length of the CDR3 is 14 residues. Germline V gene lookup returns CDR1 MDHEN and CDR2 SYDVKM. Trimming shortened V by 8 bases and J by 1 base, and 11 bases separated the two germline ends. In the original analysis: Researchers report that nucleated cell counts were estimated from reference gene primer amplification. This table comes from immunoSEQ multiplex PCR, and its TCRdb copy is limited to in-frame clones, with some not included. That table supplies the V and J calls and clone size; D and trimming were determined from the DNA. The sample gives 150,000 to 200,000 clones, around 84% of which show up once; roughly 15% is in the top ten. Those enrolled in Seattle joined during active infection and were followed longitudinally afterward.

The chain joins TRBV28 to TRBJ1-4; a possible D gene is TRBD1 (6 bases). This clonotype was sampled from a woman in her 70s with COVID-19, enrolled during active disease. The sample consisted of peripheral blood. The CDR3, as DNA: TGTGCCAGCGGCGAAGGGGGAACTAATGAAAAACTGTTTTTT. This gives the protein CASGEGGTNEKLFF.